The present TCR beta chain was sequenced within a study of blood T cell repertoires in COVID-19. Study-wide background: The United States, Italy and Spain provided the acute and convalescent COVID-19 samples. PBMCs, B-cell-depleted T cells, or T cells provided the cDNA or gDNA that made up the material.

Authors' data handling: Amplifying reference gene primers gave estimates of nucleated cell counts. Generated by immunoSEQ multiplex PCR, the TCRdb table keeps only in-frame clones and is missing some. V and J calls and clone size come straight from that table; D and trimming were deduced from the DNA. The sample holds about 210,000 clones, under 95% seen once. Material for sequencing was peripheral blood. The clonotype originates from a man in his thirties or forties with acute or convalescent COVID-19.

The chain's CDR3 is CASSFSTVKDTQYF. The CDR3 nucleotides are TGTGCCAGCAGTTTTTCGACAGTAAAAGATACGCAGTATTTT. The chain links TRBV27 to TRBJ2-3; TRBD1 might be the D (5 bases). Germline V gene data show CDR1 as MNHEY and CDR2 as SMNVEV (reference sequence). The CDR3 is 14 amino acids. V lost 3 bases and J lost 5, with 12 bases in between.